The entry below describes one T cell receptor beta chain. The data belong to a study of blood T cell repertoires in COVID-19. In the study overall: Acute and convalescent COVID-19 samples came from the United States, Italy and Spain.

The authors' processing: Counts of nucleated cells, estimated from reference gene primer amplification, were obtained. This table comes from immunoSEQ multiplex PCR, and its TCRdb copy is limited to in-frame clones, with some not included. V and J calls and clone size follow that table, whereas D and trimming were derived from the DNA. The sample carries about 250,000 clones, more than 65% recorded once. Material for sequencing was peripheral blood. This clonotype was obtained from a middle-aged woman with active or convalescent COVID-19.

This chain's CDR3 is CASSATGGFYNEQFF. As DNA, the CDR3 is TGCGCCAGCAGCGCCACAGGGGGGTTCTACAATGAGCAGTTCTTC. This chain joins TRBV5-1 and TRBJ2-1, with 8 bases matching TRBD1. Unmatched junction bases numbered 6, after V lost 4 bases and J lost 3 bases. This CDR3 contains 15 residues. Germline V lookup: CDR1 SGHRS, CDR2 YFSETQ.